This T cell receptor beta chain was recorded in a study of T cells after yellow fever vaccination. The wider study: Researchers used SMART-Seq v4 Ultra Low Input to prepare fractions that had low cell numbers.

For TCR, cDNA came from 5'RACE template switching, which added a universal primer site and UMIs. Via MiXCR, TCRdb re-called the 5' RACE reads, giving one row per CDR3 protein. The sample shows a few hundred thousand distinct CDR3 sequences, over 8% of them seen only once. Turning to this clonotype: What it binds is unknown.

V was shortened by 6 bases and J by 3 bases, with 12 bases between the two germline ends. The CDR3 spans 13 residues. CDR1 and CDR2 from the germline V gene are MNHNS and SASEGT. The study's findings and limits: There was a small share of clonotypes that showed up in both the CD4 and CD8 compartments. Peaking on day 5 versus 15, the secondary response was faster but weaker.

The J gene is TRBJ2-7, the V gene TRBV6-1; D perhaps matches TRBD1 (6 bases). This receptor was taken from a man between 18 and 35 years old who received the YFV17D yellow fever vaccine. This material consisted of PBMCs, taken on the day of the first yellow fever vaccination. This CDR3 reads CASSQGNDYEQYF. CDR3 nucleotides: TGTGCCAGCAGCCAGGGGAATGACTACGAGCAGTACTTC.